This T cell receptor (beta chain) was found in a study of blood T cell repertoires in COVID-19. Profiled with immunoSEQ multiplex PCR; TCRdb holds only in-frame clones, not every one. The sample has around 100,000 clones, roughly 87% seen once. Germline CDR1 and CDR2: PRHDT and FYEKMQ (reference sequence). J was trimmed by 5 bases and V by 0 bases; bases with no gene match: 2. The CDR3 runs to 15 residues. This TCR was recovered from a woman between 50 and 59 years old with COVID-19, enrolled during active disease. The specimen was peripheral blood. The chain links TRBV13 to TRBJ2-1; 9 bases agree with TRBD1. CDR3 residues: CASSLGGTGNNEQFF. The CDR3 DNA reads TGTGCCAGCAGCTTAGGCGGGACAGGGAACAATGAGCAGTTCTTC.